This T cell receptor beta chain comes out of a study of T-cell reconstitution after alpha-beta-depleted transplantation in children. Study-wide results and limits: A year post-transplant, T-cell counts and diversity derived mostly from newly produced T cells.

The CDR3 is made up of 17 amino acids. Germline-derived CDR1 and CDR2 are SGHTA and FQGNSA. V shed 5 bases and J shed 2 bases, with 19 bases lying between them. At least ten counts were recorded for this clonotype. Its antigen is unknown. Using unique molecular identifiers, the investigators prepared the TCRbeta library. TCRdb reprocessed the PCR reads via MiXCR and lists one record per CDR3 protein. The sample yields approximately 300,000 distinct CDR3 sequences, roughly a tenth seen once. The rearrangement joins TRBV7-2 to TRBJ1-5, with TRBD1 as a possible D gene (6 bases). The sequencing used PBMCs, collected before TCRalphabeta/CD19-depleted stem cell transplant. The clonotype was recovered from a boy under three years old with acute myeloid leukemia, due to receive a stem cell transplant. The CDR3 nucleotides are TGTGCCAGCAGCCTCGGGACACCTGGGCGGGGCAATCAGCCCCAGCATTTT. Translation gives CASSLGTPGRGNQPQHF.